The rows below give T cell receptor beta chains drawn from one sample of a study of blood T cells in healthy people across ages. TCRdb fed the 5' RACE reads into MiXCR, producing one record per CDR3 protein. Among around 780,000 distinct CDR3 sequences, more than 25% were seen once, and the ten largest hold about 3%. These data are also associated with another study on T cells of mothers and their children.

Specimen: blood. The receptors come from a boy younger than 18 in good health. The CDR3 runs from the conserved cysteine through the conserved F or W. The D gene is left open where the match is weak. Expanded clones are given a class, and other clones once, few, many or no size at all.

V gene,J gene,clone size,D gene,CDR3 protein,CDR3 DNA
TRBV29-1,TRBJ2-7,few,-,CSVEDRSGGYEQYF,TGCAGCGTTGAAGATCGAAGCGGAGGATACGAGCAGTACTTC
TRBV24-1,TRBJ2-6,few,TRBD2,CATSDRGAGANVLTF,TGTGCCACCAGTGATCGGGGGGCTGGGGCCAACGTCCTGACTTTC
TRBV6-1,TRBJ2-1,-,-,CATQGTSYNEQFF,TGTGCCACGCAGGGGACATCCTACAATGAGCAGTTCTTC
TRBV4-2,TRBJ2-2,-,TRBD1,CASSLRDSGNTGELFF,TGTGCCAGCAGCCTTAGGGACAGTGGGAACACCGGGGAGCTGTTTTTT
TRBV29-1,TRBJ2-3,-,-,CSSRAGLSTDTQYF,TGCAGCTCGAGAGCGGGCCTAAGCACAGATACGCAGTATTTT
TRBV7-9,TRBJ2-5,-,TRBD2,CASSFWVRGFETQYF,TGTGCCAGCAGCTTCTGGGTGCGGGGGTTTGAGACCCAGTACTTC
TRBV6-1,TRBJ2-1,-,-,CASRVRDNYNEQFF,TGTGCCAGCAGGGTCCGGGACAACTACAATGAGCAGTTCTTC
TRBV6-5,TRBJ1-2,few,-,CASSYSGQYGYTF,TGTGCCAGCAGTTACTCCGGACAGTATGGCTACACCTTC
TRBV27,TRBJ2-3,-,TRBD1,CASSLWGTGITDTQYF,TGTGCCAGCAGTTTATGGGGGACAGGGATCACAGATACGCAGTATTTT
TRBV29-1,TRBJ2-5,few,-,CSVDSRSTQETQYF,TGCAGCGTTGACTCCAGGAGTACACAAGAGACCCAGTACTTC
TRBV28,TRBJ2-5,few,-,CASSMGQTTEYF,TGTGCCAGCAGCATGGGACAAACAACGGAGTACTTC
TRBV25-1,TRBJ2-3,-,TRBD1,CASSDVRGREDTQYF,TGTGCCAGCAGTGACGTCAGGGGGCGCGAAGATACGCAGTATTTT
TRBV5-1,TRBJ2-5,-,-,CASSRRGAHQRDF,TGCGCCAGCAGCAGAAGGGGGGCTCATCAAAGGGACTTC
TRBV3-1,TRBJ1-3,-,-,CASSQDYRGGNGNTIYF,TGTGCCAGCAGCCAAGACTACCGTGGGGGAAACGGAAACACCATATATTTT
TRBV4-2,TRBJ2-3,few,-,CASSQSSTRRSDTQYF,TGTGCCAGCAGCCAATCGTCGACTAGACGCTCTGATACGCAGTATTTT
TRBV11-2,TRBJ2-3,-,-,CASSLQGATDTQYF,TGTGCCAGCAGCTTACAAGGCGCGACAGATACGCAGTATTTT
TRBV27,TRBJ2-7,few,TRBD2,CASSPRPRTSYEQYF,TGTGCCAGCAGTCCCAGACCTCGGACTAGCTACGAGCAGTACTTC
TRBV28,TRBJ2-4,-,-,CASSFNPLNIQYF,TGTGCCAGCAGTTTTAACCCTTTAAACATTCAGTACTTC
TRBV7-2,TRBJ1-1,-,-,CASSSSPKGPTEAFF,TGTGCCAGCAGCTCCTCCCCCAAGGGACCCACTGAAGCTTTCTTT
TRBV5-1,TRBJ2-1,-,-,CASSPSGADNEQFF,TGCGCCAGCAGCCCATCGGGGGCGGACAATGAGCAGTTCTTC
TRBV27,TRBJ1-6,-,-,CASSGGGSYNSPLHF,TGTGCCAGCAGTGGGGGGGGCTCCTATAATTCACCCCTCCACTTT
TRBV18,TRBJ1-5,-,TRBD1,CASSPRQGGSNQPQHF,TGTGCCAGCTCACCACGACAGGGGGGTAGCAATCAGCCCCAGCATTTT
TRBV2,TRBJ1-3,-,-,CASSRVRSGNTIYF,TGTGCCAGCAGCAGGGTACGGTCTGGAAACACCATATATTTT
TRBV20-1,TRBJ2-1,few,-,CSARLNNEQFF,TGCAGTGCTAGACTAAACAATGAGCAGTTCTTC
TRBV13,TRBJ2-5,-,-,CASSPSRSPETQYF,TGTGCCAGCAGCCCCAGTAGGTCCCCAGAGACCCAGTACTTC
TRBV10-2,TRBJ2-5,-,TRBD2,CASRSTGTSGGRETQYF,TGCGCCAGCAGATCGACGGGGACTAGCGGGGGTAGGGAGACCCAGTACTTC
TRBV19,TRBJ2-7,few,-,CASSGGDEQYF,TGTGCCTCATCCGGAGGGGACGAGCAGTACTTC
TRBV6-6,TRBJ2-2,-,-,CASILRDRSGTGELFF,TGTGCCAGCATCTTAAGAGACAGATCGGGCACCGGGGAGCTGTTTTTT
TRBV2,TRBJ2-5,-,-,CASSSRRMGPAGETQYF,TGTGCCAGCAGCTCTCGCCGCATGGGGCCCGCGGGGGAGACCCAGTACTTC
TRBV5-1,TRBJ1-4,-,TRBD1,CASSLEKTGNEKLFF,TGCGCCAGCAGCTTGGAGAAGACAGGGAATGAAAAGCTGTTTTTT
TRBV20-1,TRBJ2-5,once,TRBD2,CSTYPLAGTETQYF,TGCAGTACCTACCCCCTAGCGGGGACAGAGACCCAGTACTTC
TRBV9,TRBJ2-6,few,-,CASSVDVVDRSSGANVLTF,TGTGCCAGCAGCGTAGACGTAGTGGACCGTAGCTCTGGGGCCAACGTCCTGACTTTC
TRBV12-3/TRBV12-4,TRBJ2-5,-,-,CASSFRQALGEQYF,TGTGCCAGCAGTTTCCGACAGGCGCTGGGGGAGCAGTACTTC
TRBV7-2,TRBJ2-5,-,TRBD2,CASSLYGGVQETQYF,TGTGCCAGCAGCTTGTACGGGGGGGTTCAAGAGACCCAGTACTTC
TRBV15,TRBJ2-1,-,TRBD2,CATSRDRAGSYNEQFF,TGTGCCACCAGCAGGGATAGAGCGGGATCTTACAATGAGCAGTTCTTC
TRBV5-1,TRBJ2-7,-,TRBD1,CASMKGQGLEQYF,TGCGCCAGCATGAAGGGACAGGGGCTCGAGCAGTACTTC
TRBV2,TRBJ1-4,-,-,CASSYGVTRSGKLFF,TGTGCCAGCAGCTACGGGGTGACAAGGTCAGGGAAACTGTTTTTT
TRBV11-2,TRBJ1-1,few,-,CASSPWGLTEAFF,TGTGCCAGCAGCCCTTGGGGTTTAACTGAAGCTTTCTTT
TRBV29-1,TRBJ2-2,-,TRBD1,CSVLDRASNTGELFF,TGCAGCGTTCTGGACAGGGCCTCGAACACCGGGGAGCTGTTTTTT
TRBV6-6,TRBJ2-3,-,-,CASSYPLGPDTDTQYF,TGTGCCAGCAGTTACCCCCTAGGGCCCGACACAGATACGCAGTATTTT
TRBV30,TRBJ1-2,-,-,CAWSGGGVEGYTF,TGTGCCTGGAGTGGTGGAGGGGTGGAAGGCTACACCTTC
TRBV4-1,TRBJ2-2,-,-,CASSQSGTRELFF,TGCGCCAGCAGCCAAAGTGGGACAAGGGAGCTGTTTTTT
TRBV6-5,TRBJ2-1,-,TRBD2,CASSYDSGVLNEQFF,TGTGCCAGCAGTTACGATAGCGGGGTTCTCAATGAGCAGTTCTTC
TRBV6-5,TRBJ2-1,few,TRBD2,CASSQPGLPPNEQFF,TGTGCCAGCAGTCAACCGGGACTACCACCCAATGAGCAGTTCTTC
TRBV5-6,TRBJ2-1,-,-,CASSLYETGTYNEQFF,TGTGCCAGCAGCTTGTATGAGACAGGGACTTACAATGAGCAGTTCTTC